These T cell receptor beta chains were read from a single sample in a study of radiotherapy plus CTLA-4 blockade in lung cancer. Profiling relied on immunoSEQ multiplex PCR, and the TCRdb table lists in-frame clones only, not all of them. The table lists 75,000 to 100,000 clones, about 90% of them singletons. Here the sequenced sample was peripheral blood, taken from a patient treated with radiotherapy plus ipilimumab. These receptors came from a human donor with non-small cell lung cancer that progressed on radiotherapy plus ipilimumab. The CDR3 runs from the conserved cysteine through the conserved F or W. Each record gives: V gene, D gene, J gene, clone size, CDR3 DNA, CDR3 protein. The D gene is left open where the match is weak. The size entry is marked missing in some rows and otherwise reads once, few, many or a size class.

v_gene: TRBV6-1; d_gene: -; j_gene: TRBJ2-5; abundance: -; CDR3nt: TGTGCCAGCAGTGGCGGCGTGTCCCCGGAGACCCAGTACTTC; CDR3aa: CASSGGVSPETQYF
v_gene: TRBV5-4; d_gene: TRBD1; j_gene: TRBJ2-5; abundance: -; CDR3nt: TGTGCCAGCAGCTTGGTTCAGGGGGCAGAGTACTTC; CDR3aa: CASSLVQGAEYF
v_gene: TRBV12-5; d_gene: -; j_gene: TRBJ2-7; abundance: once; CDR3nt: TGTGCTAGTGGTCCACCCCCTGGGGGCTCCTACGAGCAGTACTTC; CDR3aa: CASGPPPGGSYEQYF
v_gene: TRBV9; d_gene: TRBD2; j_gene: TRBJ2-7; abundance: -; CDR3nt: TGTGCCAGCAGCGTAGATACTAGCGGGAGCCACGAGCAGTACTTC; CDR3aa: CASSVDTSGSHEQYF
v_gene: TRBV5-1; d_gene: TRBD2; j_gene: TRBJ2-1; abundance: -; CDR3nt: TGCGCCAGCAGCCCCGAGCCGGGACTAGTCAATGAGCAGTTCTTC; CDR3aa: CASSPEPGLVNEQFF
v_gene: TRBV29-1; d_gene: -; j_gene: TRBJ1-3; abundance: -; CDR3nt: TGCAGCGTCTTGGTGGCTGGAAACACCATATATTTT; CDR3aa: CSVLVAGNTIYF
v_gene: TRBV7-6; d_gene: -; j_gene: TRBJ1-1; abundance: -; CDR3nt: TGTGCCAGCAGCTTAAGTAGGGGACATAGGAGCTTGAACACTGAAGCTTTCTTT; CDR3aa: CASSLSRGHRSLNTEAFF
v_gene: TRBV27; d_gene: -; j_gene: TRBJ1-2; abundance: -; CDR3nt: TGTGCCAGCAGTCTCAGTGGACTCTGGGATGGCTACACCTTC; CDR3aa: CASSLSGLWDGYTF
v_gene: TRBV9; d_gene: -; j_gene: TRBJ2-7; abundance: -; CDR3nt: TGTGCCAGCAGCAAGGTGGACAGCTCCTACGAGCAGTACTTC; CDR3aa: CASSKVDSSYEQYF
v_gene: TRBV10-3; d_gene: -; j_gene: TRBJ1-1; abundance: few; CDR3nt: TGTGCCATCAGTGTAGGGGGGGCTGAAGCTTTCTTT; CDR3aa: CAISVGGAEAFF
v_gene: TRBV15; d_gene: -; j_gene: TRBJ2-1; abundance: -; CDR3nt: TGTGCCACCAGCAGATTGGCGATAGGGGGCAATGAGCAGTTCTTC; CDR3aa: CATSRLAIGGNEQFF
v_gene: TRBV6-1; d_gene: TRBD1; j_gene: TRBJ1-2; abundance: -; CDR3nt: TGTGCCAGCAGTGAAGCGTCGGGACAGAGTTTCTATGGCTACACCTTC; CDR3aa: CASSEASGQSFYGYTF
v_gene: TRBV2; d_gene: TRBD1; j_gene: TRBJ2-2; abundance: -; CDR3nt: TGTGCCAGCACGTGGGGACAGGGGAGCCCCGGGGAGCTGTTTTTT; CDR3aa: CASTWGQGSPGELFF
v_gene: TRBV6-6; d_gene: -; j_gene: TRBJ1-5; abundance: -; CDR3nt: TGTGCCAGCAGTTACTTGGCCTTGGATCAGCCCCAGCATTTT; CDR3aa: CASSYLALDQPQHF
v_gene: TRBV29-1; d_gene: -; j_gene: TRBJ1-4; abundance: once; CDR3nt: TGCAGCGTTGTCAGGAATGAAAAACTGTTTTTT; CDR3aa: CSVVRNEKLFF
v_gene: TRBV27; d_gene: TRBD1; j_gene: TRBJ2-2; abundance: -; CDR3nt: TGTGCCAGCAGTCTCGGGGACAGGAGCACCGGGGAGCTGTTTTTT; CDR3aa: CASSLGDRSTGELFF
v_gene: TRBV5-1; d_gene: TRBD2; j_gene: TRBJ2-1; abundance: -; CDR3nt: TGCGCCAGCAGCCCTCTAGCGGGAGTCCACAATGAGCAGTTCTTC; CDR3aa: CASSPLAGVHNEQFF
v_gene: TRBV27; d_gene: TRBD1; j_gene: TRBJ2-1; abundance: -; CDR3nt: TGTGCCAGCAGTTCCCCCGGGACAGGGGTTGGCAATGAGCAGTTCTTC; CDR3aa: CASSSPGTGVGNEQFF
v_gene: TRBV6-6; d_gene: -; j_gene: TRBJ2-7; abundance: once; CDR3nt: TGTGCCAGCAGTTACTCGATTCTCTACGAGCAGTACTTC; CDR3aa: CASSYSILYEQYF
v_gene: TRBV15; d_gene: -; j_gene: TRBJ2-1; abundance: -; CDR3nt: TGTGCCACCAGCAGAGATCAAGGCTACTCACACAATGAGCAGTTCTTC; CDR3aa: CATSRDQGYSHNEQFF
v_gene: TRBV5-6; d_gene: TRBD1; j_gene: TRBJ2-7; abundance: -; CDR3nt: TGTGCCAGCAGCTCTCTGGGACAGGGTGACGAGCAGTACTTC; CDR3aa: CASSSLGQGDEQYF
v_gene: TRBV13; d_gene: -; j_gene: TRBJ1-1; abundance: -; CDR3nt: TGTGCCAGCAGCCTAGCCCGGACGGACCTAGGTGACACTGAAGCTTTCTTT; CDR3aa: CASSLARTDLGDTEAFF
v_gene: TRBV5-8; d_gene: -; j_gene: TRBJ2-7; abundance: -; CDR3nt: TGTGCCAGCAGCTTTCACTACGAGCAGTACTTC; CDR3aa: CASSFHYEQYF
v_gene: TRBV10-2; d_gene: TRBD1; j_gene: TRBJ1-5; abundance: -; CDR3nt: TGCGCCAGCAGTGAGTTGGCAGGGGGCACGAGCAATCAGCCCCAGCATTTT; CDR3aa: CASSELAGGTSNQPQHF
v_gene: TRBV20-1; d_gene: -; j_gene: TRBJ2-1; abundance: -; CDR3nt: TGCAGTGCGAAGGTAAAAAATGAGCAGTTCTTC; CDR3aa: CSAKVKNEQFF
v_gene: TRBV5-1; d_gene: -; j_gene: TRBJ2-3; abundance: -; CDR3nt: TGCGCCAGCAGCTTGTTTAGCACAGATACGCAGTATTTT; CDR3aa: CASSLFSTDTQYF
v_gene: TRBV29-1; d_gene: -; j_gene: TRBJ2-5; abundance: -; CDR3nt: TGCAGCGTTGCTGTGGGGGCGGGGCCTGAGGTTGTAAAGACCCAGTACTTC; CDR3aa: CSVAVGAGPEVVKTQYF
v_gene: TRBV5-5; d_gene: -; j_gene: TRBJ2-3; abundance: -; CDR3nt: TGTGCCAGCAACCCTCTGGCGGAGATCACAGATACGCAGTATTTT; CDR3aa: CASNPLAEITDTQYF
v_gene: TRBV7-3; d_gene: -; j_gene: TRBJ1-5; abundance: once; CDR3nt: TGTGAGGGTTGCGATCAGCCCCAGCATTTT; CDR3aa: CEGCDQPQHF
v_gene: TRBV9; d_gene: -; j_gene: TRBJ2-3; abundance: -; CDR3nt: TGTGCCAGCAGCCCGGCCGACAGACGGAGCACAGATACGCAGTATTTT; CDR3aa: CASSPADRRSTDTQYF
v_gene: TRBV6-6; d_gene: -; j_gene: TRBJ2-7; abundance: -; CDR3nt: TGTGCCAGCCTGCGGGGTACCGAGCAGTACTTC; CDR3aa: CASLRGTEQYF
v_gene: TRBV6-5; d_gene: TRBD2; j_gene: TRBJ2-5; abundance: once; CDR3nt: TGTGCCAGCAGTTATGGGACTAGCGGGAGTAGGGAGACCCAGTACTTC; CDR3aa: CASSYGTSGSRETQYF
v_gene: TRBV7-3; d_gene: -; j_gene: TRBJ1-1; abundance: once; CDR3nt: TGTGCCAGCAGTGGCGGACGAGGAGGTGAAGCTTTCTTT; CDR3aa: CASSGGRGGEAFF
v_gene: TRBV5-4; d_gene: TRBD1; j_gene: TRBJ2-3; abundance: once; CDR3nt: TGTGCCAGCAGGGGACAGGTCACAGATACGCAGTATTTT; CDR3aa: CASRGQVTDTQYF
v_gene: TRBV5-6; d_gene: -; j_gene: TRBJ1-2; abundance: -; CDR3nt: TGTGCCAGCAGCTTCGCCCGGCAGTATGGCTACACCTTC; CDR3aa: CASSFARQYGYTF
v_gene: TRBV5-1; d_gene: -; j_gene: TRBJ1-2; abundance: -; CDR3nt: TGCGCCAGCAGCTTGGATGGGACGCGGGGCTACACCTTC; CDR3aa: CASSLDGTRGYTF
v_gene: TRBV6-5; d_gene: TRBD2; j_gene: TRBJ2-2; abundance: -; CDR3nt: TGTGCCAGCAGGAACGGGGCGGGAGCGGCCGGGGAGCTGTTTTTT; CDR3aa: CASRNGAGAAGELFF
v_gene: TRBV7-2; d_gene: TRBD2; j_gene: TRBJ2-5; abundance: -; CDR3nt: TGTGCCAGCAGCCCAACCCCACGCGGGAGAGAGACCCAGTACTTC; CDR3aa: CASSPTPRGRETQYF
v_gene: TRBV27; d_gene: -; j_gene: TRBJ1-1; abundance: -; CDR3nt: TGTGCCAGCAGTCCACGTTCAGGGACTAGAGCTGAAGCTTTCTTT; CDR3aa: CASSPRSGTRAEAFF
v_gene: TRBV6-6; d_gene: -; j_gene: TRBJ2-3; abundance: -; CDR3nt: TGTGCCAGCACTCCCGGACTTCTTAGCACAGATACGCAGTATTTT; CDR3aa: CASTPGLLSTDTQYF
v_gene: TRBV29-1; d_gene: -; j_gene: TRBJ1-1; abundance: -; CDR3nt: TGCAGCGCTGGTTACACTGAAGCTTTCTTT; CDR3aa: CSAGYTEAFF
v_gene: TRBV18; d_gene: TRBD1; j_gene: TRBJ1-1; abundance: once; CDR3nt: TGTGCCAGCTCAGGACAGGGGAACACTGAAGCTTTCTTT; CDR3aa: CASSGQGNTEAFF
v_gene: TRBV5-6; d_gene: TRBD2; j_gene: TRBJ2-5; abundance: -; CDR3nt: TGTGCCAGCAGCTTCCCAGCGGGAGGGTATGAGACCCAGTACTTC; CDR3aa: CASSFPAGGYETQYF
v_gene: TRBV5-4; d_gene: TRBD2; j_gene: TRBJ2-3; abundance: -; CDR3nt: TGTGCCAGCAGCTCTGGCCTAGCGGGAGGCACAGATACGCAGTATTTT; CDR3aa: CASSSGLAGGTDTQYF
v_gene: TRBV7-9; d_gene: TRBD2; j_gene: TRBJ2-2; abundance: -; CDR3nt: TGTGCCAGCAGCCTTCTAGCGGCCGGGGAGCTGTTTTTT; CDR3aa: CASSLLAAGELFF
v_gene: TRBV5-4; d_gene: -; j_gene: TRBJ2-7; abundance: -; CDR3nt: TGTGCCAGCAGCCGTCGACAGGATTCCTACGAGCAGTACTTC; CDR3aa: CASSRRQDSYEQYF
v_gene: TRBV12-5; d_gene: -; j_gene: TRBJ2-7; abundance: -; CDR3nt: TGTGCTAGTGGTTTGGTAAACGAGCAGTACTTC; CDR3aa: CASGLVNEQYF
v_gene: TRBV5-1; d_gene: TRBD2; j_gene: TRBJ2-3; abundance: once; CDR3nt: TGCGCCAGCAGCCTGGACCCTAGCGGGGGAATGCAGTATTTT; CDR3aa: CASSLDPSGGMQYF
v_gene: TRBV5-1; d_gene: TRBD1; j_gene: TRBJ2-7; abundance: -; CDR3nt: TGCGCCAGCAGCTTCGCCACAGGGGAAAACTACGAGCAGTACTTC; CDR3aa: CASSFATGENYEQYF
v_gene: TRBV6-6; d_gene: -; j_gene: TRBJ1-1; abundance: -; CDR3nt: TGTGCCAGCACACCTGGATGGGACACTGAAGCTTTCTTT; CDR3aa: CASTPGWDTEAFF
v_gene: TRBV10-3; d_gene: -; j_gene: TRBJ1-2; abundance: -; CDR3nt: TGTGCCACCGCCCGGGTAACACCACCTAACTATGGCTACACCTTC; CDR3aa: CATARVTPPNYGYTF
v_gene: TRBV6-5; d_gene: TRBD1; j_gene: TRBJ2-3; abundance: -; CDR3nt: TGTGCCAGCAGGGGACAGGGCGCGCGGGATACGCAGTATTTT; CDR3aa: CASRGQGARDTQYF
v_gene: TRBV7-3; d_gene: TRBD1; j_gene: TRBJ1-1; abundance: once; CDR3nt: TGTGCCAGCAGCGAACAGGGGGCGACCACTGAAGCTTTCTTT; CDR3aa: CASSEQGATTEAFF
v_gene: TRBV11-2; d_gene: -; j_gene: TRBJ2-7; abundance: -; CDR3nt: TGTGCCAGCAGCTCCCGGGACACCAACTACGAGCAGTACTTC; CDR3aa: CASSSRDTNYEQYF
v_gene: TRBV30; d_gene: TRBD2; j_gene: TRBJ2-2; abundance: -; CDR3nt: TGTGCCTGGACTAGCGGGAACACCGGGGAGCTGTTTTTT; CDR3aa: CAWTSGNTGELFF
v_gene: TRBV7-9; d_gene: TRBD1; j_gene: TRBJ1-2; abundance: -; CDR3nt: TGTGCCAGCAGCCATCGGACAGGGGAACGCGGCTACACCTTC; CDR3aa: CASSHRTGERGYTF